The 8 T cell receptor beta chains below all came from one sample that was sequenced in a study of T cell responses to AZD1222 COVID-19 vaccine. The method was immunoSEQ multiplex PCR; TCRdb's version includes in-frame clones alone and lacks a portion of them. Among roughly 170,000 clones listed, almost 90% were seen once. Sequenced here: peripheral blood, sampled on day 0 of AZD1222 vaccination. These receptors came from an adult in good health.

This clone was recorded a few times. The V call is TRBV28, the J call TRBJ1-1; D is ambiguous. Looked up from germline, CDR1 is MDHEN and CDR2 is SYDVKM. V lost 3 bases and J lost 4, with 12 bases in between. CDR3 size: 14 residues. DNA of the CDR3: TGTGCCAGCAGTTTGACGGCCTCCCCCACTGAAGCTTTCTTT. It encodes CASSLTASPTEAFF.

CDR3 amino acids: CASSVGVGTANQPQHF. CDR3 coding DNA: TGTGCCAGCAGCGTAGGAGTCGGGACAGCTAATCAGCCCCAGCATTTT. The chain employs TRBV9 and TRBJ1-5; TRBD1 agrees at 7 bases. The germline V gene has CDR1 SGDLS and CDR2 YYNGEE. The V and J ends lost 0 bases and 4 bases, in that order; junction bases with no gene match: 7. The CDR3 covers 16 residues. Using reference TRBV9 and TRBJ1-5 for the parts outside the CDR3, the full variable domain is DSGVTQTPKHLITATGQRVTLRCSPRSGDLSVYWYQQSLDQGLQFLIQYYNGEERAKGNILERFSAQQFPDLHSELNLSSLELGDSALYFCASSVGVGTANQPQHFGDGTRLSIL.

This clone was found once. The chain uses TRBV4-1 and TRBJ1-3; D remains unclear. Germline V gene lookup returns CDR1 MGHRA and CDR2 YSYEKL. V lost 4 bases and J lost 3, with 19 bases in between. This CDR3 comprises 17 residues. The CDR3 spells CASSRGGLVVLGNTIYF. The DNA for the CDR3 is TGCGCCAGCAGCCGGGGAGGTTTAGTGGTACTTGGAAACACCATATATTTT.

The rearrangement uses TRBV5-1 and TRBJ1-4; D ambiguous. Germline V lookup: CDR1 SGHRS, CDR2 YFSETQ. The CDR3 contains 16 residues. Trimming left V 0 bases short and J 0 bases short, with 9 bases between. The CDR3 nucleotides are TGCGCCAGCAGCTTGGCGTTAGTTTCAACTAATGAAAAACTGTTTTTT. It yields the protein CASSLALVSTNEKLFF.

This chain uses TRBV4-1 with TRBJ1-2; D is perhaps TRBD1 (6 bases). V was clipped by 1 base and J by 5 bases, with 20 bases between them. The CDR3 runs 17 residues. Germline lookup yields CDR1 MGHRA and CDR2 YSYEKL. The CDR3 here is CASSQAYREGERYGYTF. The CDR3 nucleotides are TGCGCCAGCAGCCAAGCCTACCGGGAGGGGGAAAGGTATGGCTACACCTTC.

The chain recombines TRBV9 with TRBJ2-2; 7 nucleotides agree with TRBD2. Germline V gene data show CDR1 as SGDLS and CDR2 as YYNGEE. The CDR3 has 16 amino acids. The V gene end was trimmed by 1 base and the J gene end by 3 bases; junction bases not matched to a gene: 6. CDR3 sequence: CASSVWAGEYTGELFF. CDR3 bases: TGTGCCAGCAGCGTATGGGCGGGAGAGTACACCGGGGAGCTGTTTTTT.

This clone was detected once. This sequence joins TRBV2 and TRBJ2-4; 9 nucleotides agree with TRBD1. J lost 7 bases, V lost 6 bases, and 13 bases had no gene match. Germline CDR1 is SNHLY and CDR2 is FYNNEI. The CDR3 has 16 amino acids. The CDR3, as DNA: TGTGCCAGCAGGGCCGGGACAGGGACAGTTACGAACATTCAGTACTTC. Its translation: CASRAGTGTVTNIQYF.

V gene TRBV5-4 combines with J gene TRBJ2-1, with TRBD1 matching over 7 bases. CDR1 and CDR2 from the germline V gene are SGHNT and YYREEE (reference sequence). This CDR3 spans 16 amino acids. With V trimmed by 0 bases and J by 0 bases, 3 bases remained unmatched. CDR3 in amino acids: CASSLEAGGSYNEQFF. CDR3 sequence (DNA): TGTGCCAGCAGCTTGGAAGCAGGGGGCTCCTACAATGAGCAGTTCTTC. The full variable domain, its missing parts supplied by reference TRBV5-4 and TRBJ2-1, is ETGVTQSPTHLIKTRGQQVTLRCSSQSGHNTVSWYQQALGQGPQFIFQYYREEENGRGNFPPRFSGLQFPNYSSELNVNALELDDSALYLCASSLEAGGSYNEQFFGPGTRLTVL.